The entry that follows covers one TCR beta chain sequence. This clonotype was counted ten times or more. Its antigen is unknown. No base-level quality is on record; no much larger clone is a single base apart. V loses 4 bases at its end and J loses 5 bases; junction bases beyond the gene matches: 16. Spanning cysteine to phenylalanine, the CDR3 consists of 20 amino acids. Only the CDR3 portion is preserved as DNA: 60 bases, with reading frame beginning at the first base. Looking up the germline V gene (reference sequence) yields CDR1 MNHEY and CDR2 SMNVEV. The library was built by means of RACE. Sequencing was performed on a NextSeq 500. Library preparation attached unique molecular identifiers to individual cDNA molecules for quantitative, reproducible TCR counting. For every blood RNA sample, sequencing covered both the TCR alpha and TCR beta chains. Processing in the source paper ran as follows. Samples had a median of approximately 96,000 TCRs, with a range from roughly 23,224 to 750,000. The Decombinator software suite was used to annotate V, J and CDR3 in the TCR reads. For PS versus PT1 abundance plots, all samples were subsampled to the same number of TCRs (28,000). Expanded TCRs were defined as absent before sensitization and observed at least eight times at the 2-week time point. In-frame beta chains were kept once TCRdb had trimmed the public reads at Q25 with fastp and called clones with MiXCR. Each CDR3 protein appears once, grouped with its most common genes and DNA. The V and J calls and clone size come from TCRdb's table, not from the authors' own analysis. The table for this sample lists about 49,000 distinct CDR3 sequences; around 9.3% of them were counted only once. 4% to 5.5% of the sample rests with the top ten.

The sample originates from a study of human T cells and chemical hapten exposure (dated by TCRdb to the early 2020s). Study-wide context: For sensitization, 2% DPC in acetone was applied to an approximately 2 cm by approximately 2 cm area of upper inner arm skin. Throughout the approximately 25-week study period, patients were also given weekly therapeutic DPC doses on the scalp. Patch testing was performed on the upper back with Finn chambers containing 0.01% DPC, and the patch tests were scored after 6 days according to International Contact Dermatitis Research Group standards. The mostly female patient cohort included alopecia areata with under or over 50% scalp involvement, alopecia totalis and alopecia universalis. Libraries were pooled for sequencing, and per-sample TCR yields varied mainly because of small differences in library volumes within the pool. The study tracked peripheral blood TCR repertoire changes in vivo during primary and secondary sensitization to the hapten diphenylcyclopropenone (DPC) in alopecia patients. Blood samples were taken from patients before sensitization (week 0) and at 2, 6 and about 24 weeks after DPC sensitization. For TCR sequencing, blood came from about 28 alopecia patients at anywhere from one to four time points (pre-sensitization, 2, 6 and 24 weeks).

Study-wide findings and limitations: Repeated subsampling changed both the strength of the expansion versus patch-test correlation and the threshold at which that correlation became significant. DPC sensitization did not change how many TCRs were above 1 in 1000 frequency, and no evidence was found of alterations in global repertoire structure. All patients had alopecia, a presumed autoimmune disease, so their immune response might differ from that of healthy individuals. Compared with pre-sensitization or healthy control sets, expanded TCRs formed significantly more large CDR3 similarity clusters, which is consistent with antigen-driven responses. The number of PT1 expanded TCRs positively correlated with patch test score, significant at thresholds 8, 16 and 32 but not 4.

This sample's time point label indicates: patch test 1, 2 weeks after DPC sensitization. In the paper's terms, the treatment or condition label means: therapeutic diphenylcyclopropenone sensitization with weekly scalp DPC. At every patch-test visit, the blood draw took place before the patch test was put on. To be eligible, patients had to be aged 18 to 70, diagnosed with alopecia and judged suitable for DPC therapy, while pregnant patients were excluded. Total RNA was extracted from unfractionated whole blood that had been collected in Tempus Blood RNA tubes. This TCR was sampled from a woman in her forties or fifties with alopecia areata. Some clones in this sample may be carry-over from other donors' samples. The V and J genes are TRBV27 and TRBJ2-1; 14 bases in the junction line up with TRBD2. The source was whole blood, collected in connection with sensitization to the hapten diphenylcyclopropenone (DPC). At the DNA level, the sequence is TGTGCCAGCAGTTCCCACAGGGGGGGACTAGCGGGAGTGGGCGACAATGAGCAGTTCTTC. Its translation reads: CASSSHRGGLAGVGDNEQFF.